This is a list of T cell receptor beta chains from one sample in a study of T cell changes during pregnancy in multiple sclerosis. TCRdb's table, derived via immunoSEQ multiplex PCR, lists solely in-frame clones and lacks some. The top ten hold 5% to 6.5% of the sample, which has some 20,000 clones, over 70% seen once. The sequencing used CD8+ T cells from peripheral blood mononuclear cells, collected after pregnancy. These receptors all come from a female donor in good health, enrolled as a control in a pregnancy study. The CDR3 runs from the conserved cysteine through the conserved F or W. A D gene is named only where the DNA matches it firmly.

V gene,D gene,J gene,CDR3 DNA,CDR3 protein
TRBV7-8,-,TRBJ1-1,TGTGCCAGCAGCTTAAATCCCGTAGGGACACGGAACACTGAAGCTTTCTTT,CASSLNPVGTRNTEAFF
TRBV7-3,-,TRBJ1-2,TGTGCCAGCAGCTCGCCTCCGTCCATCGTAGAAGGCTACACCTTC,CASSSPPSIVEGYTF
TRBV18,-,TRBJ2-5,TGTGCCAGCTCACCACTCGATATGCCGGGACACATAGAGACCCAGTACTTC,CASSPLDMPGHIETQYF
TRBV2,TRBD2,TRBJ2-1,TGTGCCAGCGGCCCGTCTCTAGCGGGGGGTTCCAATGAGCAGTTCTTC,CASGPSLAGGSNEQFF
TRBV7-2,TRBD1,TRBJ1-3,TGTGCCAGCAGCCCCCAGGGGGCTGGAAACACCATATATTTT,CASSPQGAGNTIYF
TRBV4-2,-,TRBJ1-5,TGTGCCAGCAGCCAAGACCGGGGTGGGCAGCCCCAGCATTTT,CASSQDRGGQPQHF
TRBV9,-,TRBJ1-3,TGTGCCAGCAGCCCATTTAGTCAGGGAACCCCCACCATATATTTT,CASSPFSQGTPTIYF
TRBV12-5,TRBD1,TRBJ1-1,TGTGCTAGTCTTTCCTACCGGGACAGGGAATTGATGAACACTGAAGCTTTCTTT,CASLSYRDRELMNTEAFF
TRBV27,-,TRBJ2-1,TGTGCCAGCAGTTCCCATCAGTTCGATGAGCAGTTCTTC,CASSSHQFDEQFF
TRBV6-5,-,TRBJ1-4,TGTGCCAGCAGTTACGGGGACACCGAAAAACTGTTTTTT,CASSYGDTEKLFF